The present T cell receptor (beta chain) was sequenced within a study of blood T cell repertoires in COVID-19. The wider study: PBMCs, B-cell-depleted T cells, or T cells provided the cDNA or gDNA that made up the material.

Libraries were prepared by immunoSEQ multiplex PCR; TCRdb keeps only in-frame clonotypes and omits some of them. The sample has 65,000 to 85,000 clones; around 87% are singletons. This CDR3 spans 17 amino acids. Per germline, CDR1 SGHRS and CDR2 YFSETQ. J gave up 9 bases and V 4 bases, and 12 bases lay outside the gene matches. The rearrangement links TRBV5-1 to TRBJ2-1; TRBD2 agrees at 14 bases. The sample consisted of peripheral blood. The source is a woman in her late teens or twenties with acute or convalescent COVID-19. The CDR3 region has the DNA TGCGCCAGCAGCCTCTCGGTGACTAGCGGGAGGGCCGGTGAGCAGTTCTTC. It encodes CASSLSVTSGRAGEQFF.